What follows is one T cell receptor beta chain and its context. The antigen remains unidentified. The sample comes from a study of a mutant IDH1 vaccine in newly diagnosed glioma. The time point here: week 35, safety follow-up. The investigators gave 300 ug of mutant IDH1 20-mer peptide in each vaccine dose, together with topical imiquimod. V was cut by 5 bases and J by 2 bases, with 13 bases left in between. CDR3 length equals 15 residues. Germline V gene lookup returns CDR1 MNHEY and CDR2 SVGAGI. Clones were sequenced by immunoSEQ multiplex PCR, and TCRdb holds only the in-frame ones, with some missing. The table has about 68,000 clones, 84% seen once.

V and J are TRBV6-5 and TRBJ1-3; D possibly corresponds to TRBD1 (6 bases). The TCR was taken from a man aged 18 to 30 with glioma. The source material was PBMCs, sampled from a glioma patient whose treatment included an IDH1 peptide vaccine. CDR3 DNA: TGTGCCAGCAGTACGGACAGATTTACTGGAAACACCATATATTTT. Amino acid sequence: CASSTDRFTGNTIYF.